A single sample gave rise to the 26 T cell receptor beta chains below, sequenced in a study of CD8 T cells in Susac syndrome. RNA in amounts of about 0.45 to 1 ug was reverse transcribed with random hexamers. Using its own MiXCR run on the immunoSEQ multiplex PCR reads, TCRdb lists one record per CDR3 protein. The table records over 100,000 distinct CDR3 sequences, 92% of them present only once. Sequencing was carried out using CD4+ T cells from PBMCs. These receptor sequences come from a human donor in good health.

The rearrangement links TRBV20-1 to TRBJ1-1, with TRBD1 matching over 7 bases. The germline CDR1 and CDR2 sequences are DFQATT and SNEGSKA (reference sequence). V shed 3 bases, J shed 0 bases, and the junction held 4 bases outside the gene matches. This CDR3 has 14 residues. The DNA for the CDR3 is TGCAGTGCTAGTCCTACAGGGGTGAACACTGAAGCTTTCTTT. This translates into CSASPTGVNTEAFF.

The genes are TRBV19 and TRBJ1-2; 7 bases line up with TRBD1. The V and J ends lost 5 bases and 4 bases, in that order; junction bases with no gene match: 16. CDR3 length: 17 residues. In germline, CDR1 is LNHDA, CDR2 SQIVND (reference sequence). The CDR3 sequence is CASSSGTAASKGYGYTF. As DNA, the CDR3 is TGTGCCAGTAGTTCCGGGACAGCTGCCTCGAAGGGCTATGGCTACACCTTC.

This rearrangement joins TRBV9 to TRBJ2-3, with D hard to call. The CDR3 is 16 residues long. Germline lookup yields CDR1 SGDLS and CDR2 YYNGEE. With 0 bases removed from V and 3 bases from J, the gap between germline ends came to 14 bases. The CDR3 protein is CASSVAGQPATDTQYF. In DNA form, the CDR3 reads TGTGCCAGCAGCGTAGCCGGGCAGCCGGCGACAGATACGCAGTATTTT.

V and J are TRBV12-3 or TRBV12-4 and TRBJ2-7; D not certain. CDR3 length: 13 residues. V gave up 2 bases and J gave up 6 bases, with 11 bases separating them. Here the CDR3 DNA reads TGTGCCAGCAGTTTAAGCTGGCTGAGCGAGCAGTACTTC. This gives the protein CASSLSWLSEQYF.

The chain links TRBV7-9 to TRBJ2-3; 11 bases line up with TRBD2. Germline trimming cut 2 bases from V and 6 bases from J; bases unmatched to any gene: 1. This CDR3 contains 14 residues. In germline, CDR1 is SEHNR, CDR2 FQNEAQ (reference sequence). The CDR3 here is CASSLTSGSDTQYF. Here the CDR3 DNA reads TGTGCCAGCAGCTTAACTAGCGGGAGTGATACGCAGTATTTT.

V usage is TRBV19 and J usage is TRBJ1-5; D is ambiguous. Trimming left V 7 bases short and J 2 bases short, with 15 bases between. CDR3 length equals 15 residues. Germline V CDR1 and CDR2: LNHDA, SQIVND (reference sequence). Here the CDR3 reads CASNQIQIGNQPQHF. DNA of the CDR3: TGTGCCAGTAATCAGATACAGATTGGCAATCAGCCCCAGCATTTT.

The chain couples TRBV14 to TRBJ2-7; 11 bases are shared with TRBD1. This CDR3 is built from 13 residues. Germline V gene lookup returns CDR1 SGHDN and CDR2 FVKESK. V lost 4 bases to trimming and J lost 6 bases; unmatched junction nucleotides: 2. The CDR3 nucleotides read TGTGCCAGCAGCCCCGGGACAGGGGGCGAGCAGTACTTC. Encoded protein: CASSPGTGGEQYF. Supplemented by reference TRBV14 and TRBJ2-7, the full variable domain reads EAGVTQFPSHSVIEKGQTVTLRCDPISGHDNLYWYRRVMGKEIKFLLHFVKESKQDESGMPNNRFLAERTGGTYSTLKVQPAELEDSGVYFCASSPGTGGEQYFGPGTRLTVT.

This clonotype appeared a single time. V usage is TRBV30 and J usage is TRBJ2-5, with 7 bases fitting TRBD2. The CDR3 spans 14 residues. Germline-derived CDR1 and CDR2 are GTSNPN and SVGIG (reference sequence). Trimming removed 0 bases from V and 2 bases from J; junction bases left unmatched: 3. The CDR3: CAWSVWGGQETQYF. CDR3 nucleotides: TGTGCCTGGAGTGTATGGGGGGGACAAGAGACCCAGTACTTC.

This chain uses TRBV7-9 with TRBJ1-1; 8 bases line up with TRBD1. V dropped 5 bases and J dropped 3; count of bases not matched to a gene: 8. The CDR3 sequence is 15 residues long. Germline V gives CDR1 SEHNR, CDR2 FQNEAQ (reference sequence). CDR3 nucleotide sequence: TGTGCCAGCAGCCCCCAGACAGGGGTTGACACTGAAGCTTTCTTT. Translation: CASSPQTGVDTEAFF.

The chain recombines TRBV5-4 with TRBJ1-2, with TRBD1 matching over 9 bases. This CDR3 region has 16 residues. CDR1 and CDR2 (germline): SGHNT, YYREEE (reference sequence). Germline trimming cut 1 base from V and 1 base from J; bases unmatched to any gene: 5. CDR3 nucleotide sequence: TGTGCCAGCAGCTTGTATGGGACAGGGAGTAACTATGGCTACACCTTC. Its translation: CASSLYGTGSNYGYTF.

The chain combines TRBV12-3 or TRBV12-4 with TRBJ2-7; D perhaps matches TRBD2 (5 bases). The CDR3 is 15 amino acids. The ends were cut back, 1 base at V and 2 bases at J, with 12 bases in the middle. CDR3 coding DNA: TGTGCCAGCAGTTTAGGGGGAGTTGCCGCCTACGAGCAGTACTTC. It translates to CASSLGGVAAYEQYF.

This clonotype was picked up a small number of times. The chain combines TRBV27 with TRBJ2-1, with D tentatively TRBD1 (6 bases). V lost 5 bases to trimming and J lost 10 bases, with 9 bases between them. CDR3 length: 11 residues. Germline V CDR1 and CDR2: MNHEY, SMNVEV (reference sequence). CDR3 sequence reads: CASSLDREQFF. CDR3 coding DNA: TGTGCCAGCAGTCTAGACAGGGAGCAGTTCTTC.

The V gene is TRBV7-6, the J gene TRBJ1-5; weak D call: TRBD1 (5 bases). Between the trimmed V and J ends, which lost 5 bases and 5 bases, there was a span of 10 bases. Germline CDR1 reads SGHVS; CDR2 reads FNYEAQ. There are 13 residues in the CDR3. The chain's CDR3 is CASSPRVDQPQHF. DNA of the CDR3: TGTGCCAGCAGCCCCAGGGTCGATCAGCCCCAGCATTTT.

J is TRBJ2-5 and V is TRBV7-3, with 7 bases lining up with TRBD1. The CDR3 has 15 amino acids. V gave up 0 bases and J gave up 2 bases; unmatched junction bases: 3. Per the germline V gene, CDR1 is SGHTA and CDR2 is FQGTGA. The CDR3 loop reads CASSLTRTGQETQYF. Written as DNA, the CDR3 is TGTGCCAGCAGCTTAACGAGGACAGGTCAAGAGACCCAGTACTTC.

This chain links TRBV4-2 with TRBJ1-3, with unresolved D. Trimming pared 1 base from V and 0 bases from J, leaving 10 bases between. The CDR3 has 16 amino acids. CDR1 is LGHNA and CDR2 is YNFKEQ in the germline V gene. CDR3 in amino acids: CASSQGRGTSGNTIYF. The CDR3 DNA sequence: TGTGCCAGCAGCCAAGGTCGCGGAACCTCTGGAAACACCATATATTTT.

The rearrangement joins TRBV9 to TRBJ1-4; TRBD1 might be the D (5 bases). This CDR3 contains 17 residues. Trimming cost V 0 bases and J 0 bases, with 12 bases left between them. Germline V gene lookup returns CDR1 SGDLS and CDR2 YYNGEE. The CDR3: CASSVGAGLATNEKLFF. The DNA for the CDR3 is TGTGCCAGCAGCGTAGGGGCAGGGCTCGCAACTAATGAAAAACTGTTTTTT.

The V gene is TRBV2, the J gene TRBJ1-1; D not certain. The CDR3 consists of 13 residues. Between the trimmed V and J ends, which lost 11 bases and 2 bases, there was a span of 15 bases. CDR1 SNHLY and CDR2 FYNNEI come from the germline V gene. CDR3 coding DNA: TGTGCCTTATTCTCCCAGCACAACACTGAAGCTTTCTTT. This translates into CALFSQHNTEAFF. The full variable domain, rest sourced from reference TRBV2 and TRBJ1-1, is EPEVTQTPSHQVTQMGQEVILRCVPISNHLYFYWYRQILGQKVEFLVSFYNNEISEKSEIFDDQFSVERPDGSNFTLKIRSTKLEDSAMYFCALFSQHNTEAFFGQGTRLTVV.

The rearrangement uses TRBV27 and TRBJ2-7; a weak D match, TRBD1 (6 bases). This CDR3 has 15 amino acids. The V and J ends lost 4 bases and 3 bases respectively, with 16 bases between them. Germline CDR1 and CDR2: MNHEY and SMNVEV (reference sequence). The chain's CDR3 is CASSWTRDIGYEQYF. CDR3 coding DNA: TGTGCCAGCAGTTGGACCCGGGACATAGGCTACGAGCAGTACTTC.

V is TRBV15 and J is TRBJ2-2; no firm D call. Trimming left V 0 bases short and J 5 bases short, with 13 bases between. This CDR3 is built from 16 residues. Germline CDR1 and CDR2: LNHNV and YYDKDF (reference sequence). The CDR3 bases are TGTGCCACCAGCAGAGACCCGGCAGGCGGAACCGGGGAGCTGTTTTTT. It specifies CATSRDPAGGTGELFF.

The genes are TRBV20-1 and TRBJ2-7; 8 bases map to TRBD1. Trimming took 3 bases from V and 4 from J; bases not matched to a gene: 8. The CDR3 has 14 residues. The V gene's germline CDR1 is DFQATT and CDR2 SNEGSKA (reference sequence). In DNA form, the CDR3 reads TGCAGTGCTAGCGGACAGGGTAACAGTTACGAGCAGTACTTC. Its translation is CSASGQGNSYEQYF.

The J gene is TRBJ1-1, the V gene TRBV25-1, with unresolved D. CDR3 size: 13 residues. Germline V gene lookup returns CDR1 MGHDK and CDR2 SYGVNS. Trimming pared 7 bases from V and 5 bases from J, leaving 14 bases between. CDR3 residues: CASKLASGTEAFF. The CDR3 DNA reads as TGTGCCAGCAAGTTGGCCAGCGGAACTGAAGCTTTCTTT.

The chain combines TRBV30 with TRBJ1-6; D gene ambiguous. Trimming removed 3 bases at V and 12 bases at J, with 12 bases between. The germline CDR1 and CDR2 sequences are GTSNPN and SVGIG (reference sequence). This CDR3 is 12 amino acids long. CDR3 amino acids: CAWRDRHQPLHF. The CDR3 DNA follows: TGTGCCTGGAGGGACCGGCATCAACCCCTCCACTTT.

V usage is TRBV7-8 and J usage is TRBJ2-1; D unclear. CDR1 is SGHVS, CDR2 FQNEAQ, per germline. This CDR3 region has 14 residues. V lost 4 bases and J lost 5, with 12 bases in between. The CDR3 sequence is CASSSTHLDNEQFF. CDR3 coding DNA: TGTGCCAGCAGCTCAACTCATCTAGACAATGAGCAGTTCTTC.

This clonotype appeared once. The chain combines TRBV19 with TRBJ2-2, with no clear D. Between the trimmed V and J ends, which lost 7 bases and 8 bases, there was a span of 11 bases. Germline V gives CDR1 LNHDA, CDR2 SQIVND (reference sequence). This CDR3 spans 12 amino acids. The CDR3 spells CASTSSGGELFF. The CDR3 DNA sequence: TGTGCCAGTACCTCCTCCGGGGGGGAGCTGTTTTTT. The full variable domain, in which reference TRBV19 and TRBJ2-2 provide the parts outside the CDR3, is DGGITQSPKYLFRKEGQNVTLSCEQNLNHDAMYWYRQDPGQGLRLIYYSQIVNDFQKGDIAEGYSVSREKKESFPLTVTSAQKNPTAFYLCASTSSGGELFFGEGSRLTVL.

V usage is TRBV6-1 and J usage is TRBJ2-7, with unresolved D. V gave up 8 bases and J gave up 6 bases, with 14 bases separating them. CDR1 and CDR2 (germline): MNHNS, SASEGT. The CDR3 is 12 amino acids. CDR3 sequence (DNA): TGTGCCAGCCTAAAGTCATCGTTCGAGCAGTACTTC. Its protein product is CASLKSSFEQYF.

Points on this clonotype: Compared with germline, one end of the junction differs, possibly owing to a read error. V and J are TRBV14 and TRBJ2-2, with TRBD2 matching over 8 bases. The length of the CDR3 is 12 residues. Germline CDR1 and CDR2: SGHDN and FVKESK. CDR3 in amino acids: CASSPLAGGLFF. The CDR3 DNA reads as TGTGCCAGCAGCCCCCTTGCGGGGGGGCTGTTTTTT. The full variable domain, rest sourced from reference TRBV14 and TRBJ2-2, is EAGVTQFPSHSVIEKGQTVTLRCDPISGHDNLYWYRRVMGKEIKFLLHFVKESKQDESGMPNNRFLAERTGGTYSTLKVQPAELEDSGVYFCASSPLAGGLFFGEGSRLTVL.